The rows below give T cell receptor beta chains drawn from one sample of a study of shared clonotypes between healthy human individuals. This table comes from immunoSEQ multiplex PCR, and its TCRdb copy is limited to in-frame clones, with some not included. The table records about 530,000 clones, almost 97% of them present only once. What was sequenced was naive CD4+ T cells sorted from blood. These receptors were obtained from a woman in her 30s in good health. Both conserved end residues are part of each CDR3. A D gene is named only where the DNA matches it firmly.

v_gene	d_gene	j_gene	CDR3aa	CDR3nt
TRBV10-3	.	TRBJ2-1	CAISGTDPYNEQFF	TGTGCCATCAGCGGGACGGACCCCTACAATGAGCAGTTCTTC
TRBV5-8	.	TRBJ2-1	CASSLGGGASYNEQFF	TGTGCCAGCAGCTTGGGTGGCGGAGCCTCCTACAATGAGCAGTTCTTC
TRBV5-1	TRBD1	TRBJ2-2	CASSLAPTGVTGELFF	TGCGCCAGCAGCTTGGCCCCGACAGGGGTCACCGGGGAGCTGTTTTTT
TRBV7-9	.	TRBJ2-2	CASSLPQGPNTGELFF	TGTGCCAGCAGCCTCCCCCAGGGGCCTAACACCGGGGAGCTGTTTTTT
TRBV7-2	TRBD1	TRBJ2-7	CASSLQQGAYEQYF	TGTGCCAGCAGCTTACAACAGGGGGCGTACGAGCAGTACTTC
TRBV25-1	TRBD2	TRBJ2-3	CASGSGRAEDTQYF	TGTGCCAGCGGGAGCGGGAGGGCCGAAGATACGCAGTATTTT
TRBV5-4	.	TRBJ2-7	CASSLTRDSYEQYF	TGTGCCAGCAGCCTGACCAGGGATAGCTACGAGCAGTACTTC
TRBV5-4	TRBD2	TRBJ2-1	CASSSASTSGAYNEQFF	TGTGCCAGCAGCTCCGCCTCGACTAGCGGGGCCTACAATGAGCAGTTCTTC
TRBV5-1	TRBD2	TRBJ2-7	CASSFGAGDYEQYF	TGCGCCAGCAGCTTCGGAGCGGGAGACTACGAGCAGTACTTC
TRBV5-6	.	TRBJ2-7	CASSFGFSGLGYEQYF	TGTGCCAGCAGCTTTGGGTTTTCGGGACTCGGCTACGAGCAGTACTTC
TRBV18	.	TRBJ1-2	CASSRGAGGYTF	TGTGCCAGCTCACGTGGAGCGGGGGGCTACACCTTC
TRBV19	TRBD2	TRBJ2-2	CASSWTSGSSTGELFF	TGTGCCAGTAGTTGGACTAGCGGTAGTTCCACCGGGGAGCTGTTTTTT
TRBV5-1	.	TRBJ1-2	CASSPSGSEGDGYTF	TGCGCCAGCAGCCCCTCCGGCAGTGAAGGGGATGGCTACACCTTC
TRBV28	.	TRBJ1-2	CASSLGGGQDYGYTF	TGTGCCAGCAGTTTAGGCGGGGGGCAGGACTATGGCTACACCTTC
TRBV9	TRBD2	TRBJ2-3	CASSPRTSGSLSTDTQYF	TGTGCCAGCAGCCCCCGGACTAGCGGGAGTCTCAGCACAGATACGCAGTATTTT
TRBV27	.	TRBJ2-7	CASTLSWGRSGEQYF	TGTGCCAGCACGCTCTCTTGGGGCAGGTCTGGCGAGCAGTACTTC
TRBV7-2	.	TRBJ1-2	CASSLVQEYGYTF	TGTGCCAGCAGCTTAGTACAAGAATATGGCTACACCTTC